This record covers a single T cell receptor (beta chain). The antigen is unknown. The germline CDR1 and CDR2 sequences are MNHEY and SVGEGT. This CDR3 spans 15 amino acids. This entry is derived from a study of T cells expressing NK-cell markers. Whole-study context: It was from sorted CD3+CD56+NKG2C+, CD3+CD56+NKG2C- and CD3+CD56-NKG2C+ T cells that TCR beta repertoires came. Eight donors were sequenced, of whom seven were HCMV-seropositive, while the remaining one was HCMV-seronegative.

General study points: Among CD8+ T cells from about six donors, dominant NKG2C+ clonotypes accounted for roughly 1.0-7.0%.

It was by 5'RACE template switching with UMIs that TCR beta cDNA was made. TCRdb re-called the 5' RACE reads and shows each CDR3 protein once, DNA omitted. The sample table sets out 550,000 to 600,000 distinct CDR3 sequences. Sequences were obtained from blood T cells: a sorted CD56 or NKG2C T cell subset, CD4+ or CD8+ T cells, or bulk PBMC T cells (not recorded which). This sequence originates from a man in his late teens or twenties in good health. V and J are TRBV6-2 or TRBV6-3 and TRBJ2-1; TCRdb's D call, TRBD2, is unchecked because there is no DNA. This CDR3 reads CASSYRSDWYNEQFF.